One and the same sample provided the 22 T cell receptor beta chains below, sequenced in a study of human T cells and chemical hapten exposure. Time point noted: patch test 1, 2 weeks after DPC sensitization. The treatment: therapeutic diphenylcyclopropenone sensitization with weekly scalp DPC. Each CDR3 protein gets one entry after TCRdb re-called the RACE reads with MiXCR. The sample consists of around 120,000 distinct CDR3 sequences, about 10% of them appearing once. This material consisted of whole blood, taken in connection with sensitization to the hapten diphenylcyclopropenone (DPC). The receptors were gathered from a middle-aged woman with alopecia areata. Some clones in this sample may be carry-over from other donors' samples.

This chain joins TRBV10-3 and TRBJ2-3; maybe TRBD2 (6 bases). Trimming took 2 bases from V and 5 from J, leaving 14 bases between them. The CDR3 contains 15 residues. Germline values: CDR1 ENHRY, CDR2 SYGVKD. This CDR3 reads CAISEPAGIKDTQYF. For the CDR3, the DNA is TGTGCCATCAGTGAGCCGGCGGGGATAAAAGATACGCAGTATTTT.

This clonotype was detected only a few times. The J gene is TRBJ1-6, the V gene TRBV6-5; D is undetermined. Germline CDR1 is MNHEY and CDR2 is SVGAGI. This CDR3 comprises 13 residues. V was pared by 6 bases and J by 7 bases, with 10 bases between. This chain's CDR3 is CASRLDSNSPLHF. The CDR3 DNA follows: TGTGCCAGCAGGCTCGACTCAAATTCACCCCTCCACTTT.

The CDR3 nucleotides read TGTGCCAGCAGTTTGAAGCAATCAGGTTCACCCCTCCACTTT. As protein: CASSLKQSGSPLHF. The V and J genes are TRBV12-3 or TRBV12-4 and TRBJ1-6; D not resolved. The CDR3 loop spans 14 amino acids. Trimming removed 3 bases at V and 9 bases at J, with 12 bases between.

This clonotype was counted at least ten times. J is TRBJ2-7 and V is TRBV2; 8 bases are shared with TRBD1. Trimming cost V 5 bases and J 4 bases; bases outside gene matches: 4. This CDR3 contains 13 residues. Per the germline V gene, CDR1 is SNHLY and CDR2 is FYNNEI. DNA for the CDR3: TGTGCCAGCAGTCCAGGGGGCCCATACGAGCAGTACTTC. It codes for CASSPGGPYEQYF.

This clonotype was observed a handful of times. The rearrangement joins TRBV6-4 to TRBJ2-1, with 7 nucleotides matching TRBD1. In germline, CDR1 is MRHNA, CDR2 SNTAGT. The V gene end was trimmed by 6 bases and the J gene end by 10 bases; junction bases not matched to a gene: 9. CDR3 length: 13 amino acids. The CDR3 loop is CASSEGQRREQFF. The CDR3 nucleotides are TGTGCCAGCAGCGAGGGACAGCGTCGAGAGCAGTTCTTC.

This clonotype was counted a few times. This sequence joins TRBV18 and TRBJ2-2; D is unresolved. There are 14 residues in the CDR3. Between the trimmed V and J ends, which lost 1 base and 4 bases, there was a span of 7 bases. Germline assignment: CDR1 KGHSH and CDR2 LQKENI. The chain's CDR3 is CASSPQGTTGELFF. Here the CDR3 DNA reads TGTGCCAGCTCACCACAGGGTACCACCGGGGAGCTGTTTTTT.

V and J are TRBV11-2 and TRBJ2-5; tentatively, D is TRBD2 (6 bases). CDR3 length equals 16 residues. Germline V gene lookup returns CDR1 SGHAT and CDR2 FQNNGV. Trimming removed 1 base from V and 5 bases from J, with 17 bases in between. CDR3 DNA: TGTGCCAGCAGCTTAGCGGGAGCCGGGGCCGGGGAGACCCAGTACTTC. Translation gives CASSLAGAGAGETQYF.

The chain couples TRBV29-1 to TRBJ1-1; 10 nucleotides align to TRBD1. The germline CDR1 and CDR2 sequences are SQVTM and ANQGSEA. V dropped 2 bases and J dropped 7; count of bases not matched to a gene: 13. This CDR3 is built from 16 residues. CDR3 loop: CSVESPRQGAMGEAFF. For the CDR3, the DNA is TGCAGCGTTGAATCCCCTCGACAGGGGGCGATGGGTGAAGCTTTCTTT. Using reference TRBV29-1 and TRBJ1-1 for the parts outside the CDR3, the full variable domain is SAVISQKPSRDICQRGTSLTIQCQVDSQVTMMFWYRQQPGQSLTLIATANQGSEATYESGFVIDKFPISRPNLTFSTLTVSNMSPEDSSIYLCSVESPRQGAMGEAFFGQGTRLTVV.

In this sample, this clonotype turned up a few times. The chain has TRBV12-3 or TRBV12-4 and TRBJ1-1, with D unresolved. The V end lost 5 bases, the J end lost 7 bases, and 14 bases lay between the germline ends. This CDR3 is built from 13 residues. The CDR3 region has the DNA TGTGCCAGCAGTCCCCGCAGCGGCGGTGAAGCTTTCTTT. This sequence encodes CASSPRSGGEAFF.

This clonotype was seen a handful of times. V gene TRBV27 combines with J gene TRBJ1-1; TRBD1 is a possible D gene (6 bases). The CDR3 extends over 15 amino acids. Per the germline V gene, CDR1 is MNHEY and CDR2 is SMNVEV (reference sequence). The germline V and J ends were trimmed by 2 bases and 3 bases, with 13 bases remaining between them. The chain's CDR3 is CASSLDRKADTEAFF. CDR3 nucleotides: TGTGCCAGCAGTTTAGACAGGAAAGCGGACACTGAAGCTTTCTTT.

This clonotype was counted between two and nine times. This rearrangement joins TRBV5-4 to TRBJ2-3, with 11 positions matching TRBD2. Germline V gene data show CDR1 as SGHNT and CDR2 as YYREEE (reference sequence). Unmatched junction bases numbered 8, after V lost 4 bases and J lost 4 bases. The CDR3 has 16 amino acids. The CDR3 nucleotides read TGTGCCAGCAGCAACCCACTAGCGGGGGCCCCAGATACGCAGTATTTT. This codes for CASSNPLAGAPDTQYF.

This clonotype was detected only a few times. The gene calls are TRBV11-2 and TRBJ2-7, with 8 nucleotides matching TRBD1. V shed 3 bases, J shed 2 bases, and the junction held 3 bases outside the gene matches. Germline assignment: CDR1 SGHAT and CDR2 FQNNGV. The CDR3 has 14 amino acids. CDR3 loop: CASSFETGAYEQYF. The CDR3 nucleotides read TGTGCCAGCAGCTTCGAGACAGGGGCCTACGAGCAGTACTTC.

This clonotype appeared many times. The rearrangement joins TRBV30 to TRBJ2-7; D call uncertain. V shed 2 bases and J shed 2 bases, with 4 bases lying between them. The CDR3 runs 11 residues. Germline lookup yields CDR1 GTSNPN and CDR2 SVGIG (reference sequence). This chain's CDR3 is CAWSTTYEQYF. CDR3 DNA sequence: TGTGCCTGGAGTACCACCTACGAGCAGTACTTC.

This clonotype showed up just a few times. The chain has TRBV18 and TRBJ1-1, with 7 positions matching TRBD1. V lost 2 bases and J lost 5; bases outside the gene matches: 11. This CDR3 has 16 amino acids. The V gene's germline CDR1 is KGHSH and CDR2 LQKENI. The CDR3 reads CASSPSGRQGGTEAFF. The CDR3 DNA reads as TGTGCCAGCTCACCATCGGGTCGACAGGGAGGGACTGAAGCTTTCTTT.

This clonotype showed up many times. DNA for the CDR3: TGTGCCAGCAGTTACACCGGGACTAGCGGGTTCCGCACAGATACGCAGTATTTT. This gives the protein CASSYTGTSGFRTDTQYF. The chain couples TRBV6-2 or TRBV6-3 to TRBJ2-3, with 12 bases that match TRBD2. CDR3 length: 18 residues. The germline V gene encodes CDR1 MNHEY and CDR2 SVGEGT. With 2 bases clipped from V and 1 base from J, the junction kept 7 bases outside the gene matches.

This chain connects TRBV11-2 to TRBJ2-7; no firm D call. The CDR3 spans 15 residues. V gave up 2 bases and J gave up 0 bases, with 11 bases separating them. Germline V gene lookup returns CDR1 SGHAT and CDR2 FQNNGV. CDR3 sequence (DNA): TGTGCCAGCAGCTTAACCCTTTGGAGCTCCTACGAGCAGTACTTC. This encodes CASSLTLWSSYEQYF.

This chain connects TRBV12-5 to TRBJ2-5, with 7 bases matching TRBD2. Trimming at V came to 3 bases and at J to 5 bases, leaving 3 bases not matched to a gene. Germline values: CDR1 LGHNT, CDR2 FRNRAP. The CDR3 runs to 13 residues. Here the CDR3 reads CASGFTSAETQYF. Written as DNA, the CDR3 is TGTGCTAGTGGTTTTACTAGCGCGGAGACCCAGTACTTC.

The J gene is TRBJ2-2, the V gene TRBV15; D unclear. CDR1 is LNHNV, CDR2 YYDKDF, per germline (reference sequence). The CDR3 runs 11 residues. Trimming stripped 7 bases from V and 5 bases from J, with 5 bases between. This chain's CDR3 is CATKGTGELFF. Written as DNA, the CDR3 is TGTGCCACCAAGGGTACCGGGGAGCTGTTTTTT.

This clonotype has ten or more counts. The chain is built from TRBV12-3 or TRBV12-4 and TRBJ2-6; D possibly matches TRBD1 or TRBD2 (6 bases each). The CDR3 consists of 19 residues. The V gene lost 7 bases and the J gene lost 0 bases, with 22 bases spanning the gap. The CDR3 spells CASTAGVWGANSGANVLTF. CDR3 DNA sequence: TGTGCCAGCACCGCTGGGGTGTGGGGGGCGAACTCTGGGGCCAACGTCCTGACTTTC.

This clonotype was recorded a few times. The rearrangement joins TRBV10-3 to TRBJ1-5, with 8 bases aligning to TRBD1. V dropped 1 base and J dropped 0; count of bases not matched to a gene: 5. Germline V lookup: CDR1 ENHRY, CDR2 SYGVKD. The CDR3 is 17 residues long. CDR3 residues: CAISEYGTGGSNQPQHF. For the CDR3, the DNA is TGTGCCATCAGTGAGTACGGGACAGGCGGTAGCAATCAGCCCCAGCATTTT.

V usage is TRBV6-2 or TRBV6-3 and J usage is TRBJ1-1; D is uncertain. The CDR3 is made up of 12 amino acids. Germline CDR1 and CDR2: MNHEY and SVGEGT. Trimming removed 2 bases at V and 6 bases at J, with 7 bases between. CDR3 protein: CASSYRTPEAFF. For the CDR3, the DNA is TGTGCCAGCAGTTACCGTACTCCTGAAGCTTTCTTT.

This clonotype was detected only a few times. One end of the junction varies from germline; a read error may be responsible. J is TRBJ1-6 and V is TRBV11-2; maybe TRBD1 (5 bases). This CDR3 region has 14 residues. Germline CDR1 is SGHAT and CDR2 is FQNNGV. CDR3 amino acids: CASSREQGNSPLHF. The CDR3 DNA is TGCGCCAGCAGCCGCGAGCAGGGTAATTCACCCCTCCACTTT.